Below, 6 T cell receptor beta chains from the same sample are listed, as sequenced in a study of CD8 T cells in Susac syndrome. RNA amounts of about 0.45 to 1 ug underwent reverse transcription with random hexamers. TCRdb itself ran the immunoSEQ multiplex PCR reads through MiXCR, one entry per CDR3 protein. The data contain about 400,000 distinct CDR3 sequences, approximately 89% of them singletons. The sample comprised CD8+ T cells from PBMCs. These receptors came from a human donor with multiple sclerosis.

The rearrangement joins TRBV12-3 or TRBV12-4 to TRBJ2-2; D may be TRBD1 (6 bases). There are 19 residues in the CDR3. V was trimmed by 3 bases and J by 3 bases, leaving 23 bases between them. The CDR3 here is CASSFLGGGSEEDTGELFF. CDR3 nucleotide sequence: TGTGCCAGCAGTTTTCTTGGGGGCGGGTCAGAGGAGGACACCGGGGAGCTGTTTTTT.

The gene calls are TRBV6-6 and TRBJ2-7, with TRBD2 matching 11 bases. Unmatched junction bases numbered 9, after V lost 5 bases and J lost 3 bases. Germline V gene data show CDR1 as MNHNY and CDR2 as SVGAGI (reference sequence). CDR3 length equals 16 residues. The CDR3: CASSPSGGPVFYEQYF. CDR3 DNA sequence: TGTGCCAGCAGTCCTAGCGGGGGGCCCGTCTTCTACGAGCAGTACTTC.

The V and J genes are TRBV24-1 and TRBJ2-2; perhaps TRBD2 as D (6 bases). This CDR3 is 15 amino acids long. Germline V gives CDR1 KGHDR, CDR2 SFDVKD. With 4 bases removed from V and 4 bases from J, the gap between germline ends came to 12 bases. This CDR3 reads CATSEGGTTTGELFF. The DNA for the CDR3 is TGTGCCACCAGTGAGGGCGGGACCACCACCGGGGAGCTGTTTTTT.

This clonotype was observed a few times. This sequence joins TRBV24-1 and TRBJ2-7; unclear D gene. V lost 1 base to trimming and J lost 9 bases, with 21 bases between them. Germline lookup yields CDR1 KGHDR and CDR2 SFDVKD. The CDR3 contains 16 residues. This CDR3 reads CATSDLGQQLLGWQYF. Here the CDR3 DNA reads TGTGCCACCAGTGATTTAGGGCAGCAGCTCTTGGGATGGCAGTACTTC.

The genes are TRBV6-5 and TRBJ1-2, with 7 nucleotides matching TRBD1. After removal of 0 bases from V and 5 bases from J, the junction contained 15 bases not matched to a gene. Germline loops: CDR1 MNHEY, CDR2 SVGAGI. The CDR3 length is 18 residues. CDR3 sequence: CASSYSSNIQGTRYGYTF. The CDR3 coding sequence is TGTGCCAGCAGTTACTCGAGTAATATACAGGGGACTCGGTATGGCTACACCTTC.

This clonotype has just one count. This chain links TRBV5-1 with TRBJ1-1, with D possibly TRBD1 on 5 matching bases. V was clipped by 2 bases and J by 8 bases, with 13 bases between them. The CDR3 contains 13 residues. Germline V lookup: CDR1 SGHRS, CDR2 YFSETQ. The CDR3 DNA reads TGCGCCAGCAGCTTCGGGGGGATTGAAGAAGCTTTCTTT. Amino acids: CASSFGGIEEAFF.